This T cell receptor (beta chain) was captured in a study of CD8+ T cells in alopecia areata. For the study at large: Among treated patients, oral tofacitinib was administered at 5 to 10 mg twice daily. The investigators scored severity in treated patients by the percentage of affected scalp area. Findings of the study overall: Scalp repertoires also include resident alphabeta T cells from normal skin.

Germline assignment: CDR1 WSHSY and CDR2 SAAADI. Between the trimmed V and J ends, which lost 5 bases and 9 bases, there was a span of 11 bases. This CDR3 comprises 12 residues. A note on this clone: Its cognate antigen is unknown.

Treatment indicated: oral pan-JAK inhibitor, 5-10 mg twice daily. Researchers took lesional scalp punch biopsies and peripheral blood from people who were alopecia areata patients. Extraction and reverse transcription of RNA yielded cDNA as the sequencing template. Assay used: immunoSEQ multiplex PCR; TCRdb lists only in-frame clones, some missing. The data contain under 250,000 clones, 50% to 70% of them seen just once; the ten biggest clones take up roughly 1.5%. This sequence originates from a human donor with alopecia areata. V is TRBV10-2 and J is TRBJ2-4, with a weak D call TRBD2 (5 bases). The sample here was CD4+ T cells sorted from blood, taken at week 4, from a patient treated with tofacitinib. The CDR3 nucleotides read TGCGCCAGCAGTCGGGGAGAGGGCATTCAGTACTTC. Its protein product is CASSRGEGIQYF.